The 24 T cell receptor beta chains given below trace back to one sample, sequenced in a study of CD8+ T cells in alopecia areata. Documented treatment: oral pan-JAK inhibitor, 5-10 mg twice daily. Sequencing used cDNA as its template, made by extracting RNA and reverse transcribing it. The method was immunoSEQ multiplex PCR; TCRdb's version includes in-frame clones alone and lacks a portion of them. Of 160,000 or so clones in the sample, roughly 50% were seen once. The source was CD4+ T cells sorted from blood, collected around week 55, from a patient treated with tofacitinib. These receptor sequences come from a human donor with alopecia areata.

V gene TRBV11-3 combines with J gene TRBJ2-4; TRBD2 agrees at 7 bases. With 5 bases clipped from V and 5 bases from J, the junction kept 3 bases outside the gene matches. Germline V gives CDR1 SGHNT, CDR2 YENEEA. The CDR3 totals 13 residues. The CDR3 DNA reads TGTGCCAGCAGCCGACGGGGGGAAAACATTCAGTACTTC. It yields the protein CASSRRGENIQYF.

V and J are TRBV7-3 and TRBJ2-1, with D unclear. The CDR3 length is 15 residues. V was clipped by 3 bases and J by 7 bases, with 16 bases between them. Germline CDR1 reads SGHTA; CDR2 reads FQGTGA. DNA for the CDR3: TGTGCCAGCAGCTTCCCGTCGGGCGGTAAGAATGAGCAGTTCTTC. It is translated as CASSFPSGGKNEQFF.

The V and J genes are TRBV5-6 and TRBJ1-2; D not certain. V lost 4 bases and J lost 3, with 4 bases in between. Germline CDR1 is SGHDT and CDR2 is YYEEEE. The CDR3 sequence is 11 residues long. Written as DNA, the CDR3 is TGTGCCAGCAGCGCGGACTATGGCTACACCTTC. It codes for CASSADYGYTF.

The chain uses TRBV4-2 and TRBJ1-2; D uncertain. V was shortened by 1 base and J by 1 base, with 13 bases between the two germline ends. This CDR3 region has 16 residues. Per the germline V gene, CDR1 is LGHNA and CDR2 is YNFKEQ. CDR3 loop: CASSQVGAGGNYGYTF. Here the CDR3 DNA reads TGTGCCAGCAGCCAAGTAGGCGCAGGAGGTAACTATGGCTACACCTTC.

The rearrangement uses TRBV30 and TRBJ2-7, with D perhaps TRBD2 (7 bases). The V end lost 2 bases, the J end lost 6 bases, and 14 bases lay between the germline ends. The CDR3 length is 13 residues. Germline V CDR1 and CDR2: GTSNPN, SVGIG (reference sequence). The CDR3: CAWSRRGAGEQYF. Written as DNA, the CDR3 is TGTGCCTGGAGTCGCCGGGGGGCTGGCGAGCAGTACTTC.

This chain uses TRBV11-3 with TRBJ2-3; D perhaps matches TRBD2 (6 bases). The germline V gene has CDR1 SGHNT and CDR2 YENEEA. This CDR3 has 12 amino acids. V gave up 3 bases and J gave up 8 bases, with 9 bases separating them. The CDR3 spells CASSFPGGTQYF. In DNA, the CDR3 is TGTGCCAGCAGCTTCCCCGGGGGTACGCAGTATTTT.

V gene TRBV2 combines with J gene TRBJ2-1; a weak D match, TRBD1 (6 bases). The V end lost 4 bases, the J end lost 5 bases, and 6 bases lay between the germline ends. The CDR3 totals 12 residues. Germline V CDR1 and CDR2: SNHLY, FYNNEI. CDR3 region: CASSGTDNEQFF. As DNA, the CDR3 is TGTGCCAGCAGTGGGACAGACAATGAGCAGTTCTTC.

This clone was detected only once. CDR3 in DNA: TGTGCCTGGAGGAGGGTAGCCACCGGGGAGCTGTTTTTT. Protein sequence: CAWRRVATGELFF. This chain links TRBV30 with TRBJ2-2; a possible D gene is TRBD2 (5 bases). Germline loops: CDR1 GTSNPN, CDR2 SVGIG (reference sequence). The V and J ends lost 3 bases and 4 bases respectively, with 9 bases between them. The CDR3 runs 13 residues. Looking up the rest from reference TRBV30 and TRBJ2-2 gives the full variable domain: SQTIHQWPATLVQPVGSPLSLECTVEGTSNPNLYWYRQAAGRGLQLLFYSVGIGQISSEVPQNLSASRPQDRQFILSSKKLLLSDSGFYLCAWRRVATGELFFGEGSRLTVL.

V is TRBV6-6 and J is TRBJ2-1, with unresolved D. Trimming took 6 bases from V and 6 from J, leaving 9 bases between them. The CDR3 contains 12 residues. The V gene's germline CDR1 is MNHNY and CDR2 SVGAGI (reference sequence). The CDR3 protein is CASSLSSNEQFF. In nucleotides, the CDR3 is TGTGCCAGCAGCCTCAGTAGCAATGAGCAGTTCTTC.

The gene calls are TRBV28 and TRBJ1-6; no clear D. V shed 2 bases and J shed 10 bases, with 18 bases lying between them. Germline CDR1 and CDR2: MDHEN and SYDVKM. The CDR3 length is 16 residues. CDR3 loop: CASSLGLARIGSPLHF. The CDR3, as DNA: TGTGCCAGCAGTTTAGGGTTAGCGAGGATAGGATCACCCCTCCACTTT.

The rearrangement uses TRBV6-5 and TRBJ2-5, with 7 positions matching TRBD2. The trim removed 7 bases at V and 1 base at J, leaving 9 bases unmatched. Germline V lookup: CDR1 MNHEY, CDR2 SVGAGI. CDR3 size: 15 residues. CDR3 nucleotides: TGTGCCAGCAACTCCCCTGGGGAGGGCCAAGAGACCCAGTACTTC. Its protein product is CASNSPGEGQETQYF.

V is TRBV27 and J is TRBJ1-3; TRBD1 matches at 8 bases. The CDR3 is made up of 18 amino acids. V shed 6 bases, J shed 2 bases, and the junction held 15 bases outside the gene matches. In germline, CDR1 is MNHEY, CDR2 SMNVEV (reference sequence). CDR3 region: CASSRKRPGGDPGNTIYF. The CDR3 DNA sequence: TGTGCCAGCAGCCGTAAAAGGCCAGGGGGCGATCCTGGAAACACCATATATTTT.

V and J are TRBV10-2 and TRBJ1-2; D unresolved. The CDR3 has 12 amino acids. The germline V and J ends were trimmed by 2 bases and 10 bases, with 11 bases remaining between them. The germline V gene has CDR1 WSHSY and CDR2 SAAADI. This chain's CDR3 is CASSETKRSYTF. The CDR3 coding sequence is TGCGCCAGCAGTGAGACGAAGCGTTCCTACACCTTC.

This clone was seen just once. The chain employs TRBV5-4 and TRBJ2-3, with D perhaps being TRBD1 or TRBD2 (6 bases each). V lost 9 bases and J 0 bases, leaving 20 bases between the germline ends. Germline V gene sequence: CDR1 SGHNT, CDR2 YYREEE (reference sequence). The CDR3 is 16 residues long. The CDR3 loop reads CATGVGGIGSTDTQYF. CDR3 DNA: TGTGCCACGGGTGTAGGGGGGATCGGGAGCACAGATACGCAGTATTTT.

This clone was counted between two and nine times. The chain employs TRBV11-2 and TRBJ1-4; 9 bases are shared with TRBD1. V shed 5 bases and J 5 bases; nucleotides not matched to a gene: 6. Looked up from germline, CDR1 is SGHAT and CDR2 is FQNNGV. The CDR3 is 15 amino acids. The CDR3 reads CASSDGTGRNEKLFF. CDR3 sequence (DNA): TGTGCCAGCAGCGATGGGACAGGGAGAAATGAAAAACTGTTTTTT.

V and J are TRBV29-1 and TRBJ1-2; possible D gene TRBD1, 5 bases. This CDR3 spans 13 amino acids. V lost 7 bases, J lost 6 bases, and 18 bases lay in between. Germline CDR1 SQVTM, CDR2 ANQGSEA. The chain's CDR3 is CSANWQGLDGYTF. The DNA of the CDR3 is TGCAGCGCCAACTGGCAGGGATTGGATGGCTACACCTTC. The full variable domain, completed using reference TRBV29-1 and TRBJ1-2, is SAVISQKPSRDICQRGTSLTIQCQVDSQVTMMFWYRQQPGQSLTLIATANQGSEATYESGFVIDKFPISRPNLTFSTLTVSNMSPEDSSIYLCSANWQGLDGYTFGSGTRLTVV.

CDR3 DNA sequence: TGTGCCAGCAGTGGCGACACCCTGCCCTACGAGCAGTACTTC. It is translated as CASSGDTLPYEQYF. V and J are TRBV2 and TRBJ2-7; the D is unclear. The V gene lost 4 bases and the J gene lost 2 bases, with 12 bases spanning the gap. Germline V gene lookup returns CDR1 SNHLY and CDR2 FYNNEI. This CDR3 has 14 residues.

CDR3 sequence reads: CASSQSDRLGEAKNIQYF. The CDR3 DNA sequence: TGCGCCAGCAGTCAATCAGACCGCCTAGGGGAAGCCAAAAACATTCAGTACTTC. V usage is TRBV23-1 and J usage is TRBJ2-4; the D gene is possibly TRBD1 (5 bases). TRBV23-1 carries the ORF label, with uncertain function. The CDR3 is 18 amino acids. V was clipped by 0 bases and J by 0 bases, with 15 bases between them.

This clone was counted only a few times. CDR3 nucleotide sequence: TGCAGCGCCCTGGGACAGGGGAACTACAATGAGCAGTTCTTC. Translated, it gives CSALGQGNYNEQFF. The rearrangement uses TRBV29-1 and TRBJ2-1, with TRBD1 matching over 10 bases. The CDR3 consists of 14 residues. Per germline, CDR1 SQVTM and CDR2 ANQGSEA. Germline trimming cut 7 bases from V and 3 bases from J; bases unmatched to any gene: 6.

This chain connects TRBV7-4 to TRBJ2-1; 7 nucleotides match TRBD1. Germline V gives CDR1 SGHVT, CDR2 SQSDAQ. Losses at the gene ends were 11 bases for V and 5 bases for J; bases not matched to a gene: 12. This CDR3 has 14 amino acids. DNA of the CDR3: TGTGCCCGAACTAGACAGGGCAGCAACAATGAGCAGTTCTTC. Protein product: CARTRQGSNNEQFF.

This clone was observed once. The J gene is TRBJ1-2, the V gene TRBV9, with D possibly being TRBD1 (5 bases). Trimming removed 3 bases from V and 6 bases from J, with 15 bases in between. This CDR3 is built from 14 residues. The germline CDR1 and CDR2 sequences are SGDLS and YYNGEE. The CDR3 sequence: CASSATVSRDGYTF. In nucleotides, the CDR3 is TGTGCCAGCAGCGCGACAGTCAGCAGGGATGGCTACACCTTC.

CDR3 in DNA: TGTGCCAGTAGTCGGGGCGGCGAGCAGTACTTC. Protein product: CASSRGGEQYF. This chain connects TRBV19 to TRBJ2-7, with D perhaps given as TRBD1 or TRBD2 (5 bases each). Trimming took 5 bases from V and 6 from J, leaving 8 bases between them. There are 11 residues in the CDR3. Germline V CDR1 and CDR2: LNHDA, SQIVND (reference sequence).

The chain joins TRBV4-2 to TRBJ2-7; D may be TRBD1 (5 bases). Trimming left V 4 bases short and J 6 bases short, with 13 bases between. The V gene's germline CDR1 is LGHNA and CDR2 YNFKEQ. The CDR3 contains 13 residues. CDR3 nucleotide sequence: TGTGCCAGCAGCCGAGGAAGGGGCGGCGAGCAGTACTTC. This sequence encodes CASSRGRGGEQYF.

This clone was counted only a few times. V is TRBV7-9 and J is TRBJ2-5; D is perhaps TRBD1 or TRBD2 (6 bases each). The germline CDR1 and CDR2 sequences are SEHNR and FQNEAQ (reference sequence). This CDR3 has 17 amino acids. V was clipped by 3 bases and J by 1 base, with 18 bases between them. CDR3 nucleotides: TGTGCCAGCAGCTTCCCCGACAGGCGGGGACCCCAAGAGACCCAGTACTTC. This codes for CASSFPDRRGPQETQYF. The variable domain in full, completed from reference TRBV7-9 and TRBJ2-5, reads DTGVSQNPRHKITKRGQNVTFRCDPISEHNRLYWYRQTLGQGPEFLTYFQNEAQLEKSRLLSDRFSAERPKGSFSTLEIQRTEQGDSAMYLCASSFPDRRGPQETQYFGPGTRLLVL.